This entry lists 14 T cell receptor beta chains sequenced from one sample in a study of metastatic and nonmetastatic thyroid tumors. Using MiXCR, TCRdb re-called clones from the PCR reads. The table includes about 16,000 clones, approximately 32% detected once. Before thyroid surgery, none of the patients had received any treatment. Sequencing was done on a sample of tumor tissue. Every receptor here comes from a female donor with papillary thyroid cancer or a benign thyroid nodule (not recorded which). Some clones in this sample may be carry-over from other donors' samples.

This chain connects TRBV6-5 to TRBJ1-5; TRBD1 agrees at 8 bases. Per germline, CDR1 MNHEY and CDR2 SVGAGI. The J segment lost 6 bases and the V segment lost 2 bases, leaving 3 bases of the junction unmatched. There are 14 residues in the CDR3. The CDR3 DNA reads as TGTGCCAGCAGTTACGACAGGGGTGGTCAGCCCCAGCATTTT. It specifies CASSYDRGGQPQHF.

The V gene is TRBV11-2, the J gene TRBJ2-1; perhaps D is TRBD1 or TRBD2 (5 bases each). The CDR3 totals 15 residues. V gave up 5 bases and J gave up 7 bases, with 18 bases separating them. Per the germline V gene, CDR1 is SGHAT and CDR2 is FQNNGV. The CDR3 loop reads CASSEGAGFLNEQFF. The CDR3 DNA reads TGTGCCAGCAGCGAGGGAGCAGGGTTTCTGAATGAGCAGTTCTTC.

This chain joins TRBV20-1 and TRBJ2-1; D possibly uses TRBD1 or TRBD2 (5 bases each). This CDR3 spans 14 amino acids. The germline V gene has CDR1 DFQATT and CDR2 SNEGSKA (reference sequence). The ends were cut back, 1 base at V and 5 bases at J, with 12 bases in the middle. This chain's CDR3 is CSARGPGPHNEQFF. The DNA for the CDR3 is TGCAGTGCTAGAGGTCCGGGACCACACAATGAGCAGTTCTTC.

Only a few counts were recorded for this clone. V gene TRBV10-1 combines with J gene TRBJ2-3, with D possibly being TRBD1 (6 bases). The germline gives CDR1 WNHNN, CDR2 SYGVQD (reference sequence). The CDR3 runs to 15 residues. V was trimmed by 4 bases and J by 5 bases, leaving 16 bases between them. The CDR3 reads CASSVGGVRGDTQYF. As DNA, the CDR3 is TGCGCCAGCAGTGTAGGGGGAGTGCGCGGAGATACGCAGTATTTT.

This clone was seen more than once but under ten times. The chain links TRBV4-1 to TRBJ1-2; 9 nucleotides agree with TRBD1. The CDR3 spans 14 residues. The trim removed 1 base at V and 4 bases at J, leaving 1 base unmatched. The germline V gene encodes CDR1 MGHRA and CDR2 YSYEKL. CDR3 DNA: TGCGCCAGCAGCCAAGGGGACAGGGCCTATGGCTACACCTTC. Translating it yields CASSQGDRAYGYTF.

This chain links TRBV9 with TRBJ1-4, with 8 bases lining up with TRBD1. The CDR3 spans 14 residues. In germline, CDR1 is SGDLS, CDR2 YYNGEE. The V and J ends lost 0 bases and 5 bases, in that order; junction bases with no gene match: 0. CDR3: CASSVGTGNEKLFF. As DNA, the CDR3 is TGTGCCAGCAGCGTAGGGACAGGGAATGAAAAACTGTTTTTT.

By share, this clone counts as medium-sized. The genes are TRBV2 and TRBJ2-3; possibly TRBD2 for D (6 bases). The germline V gene encodes CDR1 SNHLY and CDR2 FYNNEI. The CDR3 extends over 13 amino acids. Trimming removed 6 bases at V and 6 bases at J, with 13 bases between. CDR3 sequence (DNA): TGTGCCAGCAGAGAGACTAGAGCCGATACGCAGTATTTT. It translates to CASRETRADTQYF. The entire variable domain, with the rest obtained from reference TRBV2 and TRBJ2-3, is as follows: EPEVTQTPSHQVTQMGQEVILRCVPISNHLYFYWYRQILGQKVEFLVSFYNNEISEKSEIFDDQFSVERPDGSNFTLKIRSTKLEDSAMYFCASRETRADTQYFGPGTRLTVL.

The gene calls are TRBV7-8 and TRBJ2-7; unclear D gene. The V gene lost 3 bases and the J gene lost 0 bases, with 12 bases spanning the gap. The CDR3 loop spans 15 amino acids. Per germline, CDR1 SGHVS and CDR2 FQNEAQ. The DNA for the CDR3 is TGTGCCAGCAGCTTGGCAGTCGCCAGCTCCTACGAGCAGTACTTC. Its translation is CASSLAVASSYEQYF. Looking up the rest from reference TRBV7-8 and TRBJ2-7 gives the full variable domain: GAGVSQSPRYKVAKRGQDVALRCDPISGHVSLFWYQQALGQGPEFLTYFQNEAQLDKSGLPSDRFFAERPEGSVSTLKIQRTQQEDSAVYLCASSLAVASSYEQYFGPGTRLTVT.

This clone showed up just a few times. Compared with germline, one end of the junction differs, possibly owing to a read error. The J gene is TRBJ1-2, the V gene TRBV6-5; TRBD1 aligns across 7 bases. Germline CDR1 and CDR2: MNHEY and SVGAGI. This CDR3 contains 13 residues. For the CDR3, the DNA is TGTGCCATCAGTTTATCCGACAGGGTTGGCTACACCTTC. Translated, it gives CAISLSDRVGYTF.

This chain uses TRBV4-3 with TRBJ2-6; 7 nucleotides align to TRBD1. CDR3 size: 15 residues. Trimming cost V 1 base and J 3 bases; bases outside gene matches: 0. CDR1 is LGHNA and CDR2 is YSLEER in the germline V gene. The CDR3 nucleotides are TGCGCCAGCAGCCAAGGACAGGGTGGGGCCAACGTCCTGACTTTC. Protein sequence: CASSQGQGGANVLTF.

This clone has a count of ten or more. The chain employs TRBV12-5 and TRBJ2-3; 10 positions agree with TRBD2. V shed 0 bases, J shed 4 bases, and the junction held 4 bases outside the gene matches. The germline V gene has CDR1 LGHNT and CDR2 FRNRAP. CDR3 length: 16 amino acids. The CDR3 is CASGLVLSGGADTQYF. The CDR3 DNA reads TGTGCTAGTGGTTTGGTATTGAGCGGGGGGGCAGATACGCAGTATTTT.

By share of the sample, this clone is medium-sized. V usage is TRBV19 and J usage is TRBJ2-3; 10 nucleotides line up with TRBD2. The CDR3 loop spans 14 amino acids. V dropped 9 bases and J dropped 2; count of bases not matched to a gene: 5. Germline V lookup: CDR1 LNHDA, CDR2 SQIVND (reference sequence). The CDR3 DNA sequence: TGTGCCAGCCGCACTAGCGGGGACACAGATACGCAGTATTTT. This gives the protein CASRTSGDTDTQYF.

This clone rates as medium-sized (0.01 to 0.1%). This sequence joins TRBV9 and TRBJ2-7; perhaps TRBD2 as D (6 bases). The CDR3 runs 16 residues. Trimming stripped 2 bases from V and 2 bases from J, with 17 bases between. Germline CDR1 reads SGDLS; CDR2 reads YYNGEE. This CDR3 is CASSVGLAAEAYEQYF. The CDR3 DNA reads as TGTGCCAGCAGCGTCGGGTTAGCGGCTGAAGCCTACGAGCAGTACTTC.

This clone showed up just a few times. The chain is built from TRBV6-2 or TRBV6-3 and TRBJ2-1; the D call may be TRBD1 or TRBD2 (5 bases each). CDR3 size: 16 residues. Germline V gives CDR1 MNHEY, CDR2 SVGEGT. V was clipped by 3 bases and J by 0 bases, with 12 bases between them. The CDR3: CASSYGAGSSYNEQFF. The CDR3 DNA reads TGTGCCAGCAGTTATGGGGCTGGGAGCTCCTACAATGAGCAGTTCTTC.